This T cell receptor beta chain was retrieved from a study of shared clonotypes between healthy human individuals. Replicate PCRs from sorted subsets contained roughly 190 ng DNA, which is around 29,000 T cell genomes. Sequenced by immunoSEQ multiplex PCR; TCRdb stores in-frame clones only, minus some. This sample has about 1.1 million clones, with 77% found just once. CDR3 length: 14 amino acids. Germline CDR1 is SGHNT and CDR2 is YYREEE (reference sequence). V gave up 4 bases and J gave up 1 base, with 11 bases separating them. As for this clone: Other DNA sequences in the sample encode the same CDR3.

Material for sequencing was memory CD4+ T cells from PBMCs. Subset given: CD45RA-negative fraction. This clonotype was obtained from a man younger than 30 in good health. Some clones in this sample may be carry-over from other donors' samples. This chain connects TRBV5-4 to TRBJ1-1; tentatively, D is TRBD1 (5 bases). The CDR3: CASSAGGQNTEAFF. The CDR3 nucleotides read TGTGCCAGCAGCGCAGGAGGACAGAACACTGAAGCTTTCTTT. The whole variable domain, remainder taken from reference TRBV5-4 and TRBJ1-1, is ETGVTQSPTHLIKTRGQQVTLRCSSQSGHNTVSWYQQALGQGPQFIFQYYREEENGRGNFPPRFSGLQFPNYSSELNVNALELDDSALYLCASSAGGQNTEAFFGQGTRLTVV.